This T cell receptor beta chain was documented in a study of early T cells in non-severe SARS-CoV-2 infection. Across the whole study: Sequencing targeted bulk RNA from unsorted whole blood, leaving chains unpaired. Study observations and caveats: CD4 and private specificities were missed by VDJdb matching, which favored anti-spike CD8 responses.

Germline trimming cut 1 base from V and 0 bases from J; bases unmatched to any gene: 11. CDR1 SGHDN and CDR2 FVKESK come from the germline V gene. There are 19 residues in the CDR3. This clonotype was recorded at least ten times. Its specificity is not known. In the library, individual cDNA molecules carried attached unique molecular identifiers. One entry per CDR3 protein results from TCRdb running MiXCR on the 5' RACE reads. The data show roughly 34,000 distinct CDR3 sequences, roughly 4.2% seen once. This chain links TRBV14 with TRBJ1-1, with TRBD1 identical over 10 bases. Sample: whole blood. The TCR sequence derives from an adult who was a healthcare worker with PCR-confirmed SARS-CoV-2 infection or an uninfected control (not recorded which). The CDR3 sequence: CASSQVAVWDRGMNTEAFF. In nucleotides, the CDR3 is TGTGCCAGCAGCCAAGTAGCGGTTTGGGACAGGGGTATGAACACTGAAGCTTTCTTT.